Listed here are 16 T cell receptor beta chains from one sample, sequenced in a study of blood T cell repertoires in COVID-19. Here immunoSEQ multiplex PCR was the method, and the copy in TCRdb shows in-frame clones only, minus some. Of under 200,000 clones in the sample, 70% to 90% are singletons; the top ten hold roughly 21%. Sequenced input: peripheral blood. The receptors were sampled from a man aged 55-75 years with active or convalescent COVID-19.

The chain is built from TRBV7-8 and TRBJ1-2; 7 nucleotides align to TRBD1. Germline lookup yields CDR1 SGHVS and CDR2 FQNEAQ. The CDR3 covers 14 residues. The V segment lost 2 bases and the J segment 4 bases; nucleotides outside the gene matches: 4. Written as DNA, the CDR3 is TGTGCCAGCAGCTTAACTTCAGGGGGCTATGGCTACACCTTC. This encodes CASSLTSGGYGYTF. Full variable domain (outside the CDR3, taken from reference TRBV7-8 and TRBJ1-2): GAGVSQSPRYKVAKRGQDVALRCDPISGHVSLFWYQQALGQGPEFLTYFQNEAQLDKSGLPSDRFFAERPEGSVSTLKIQRTQQEDSAVYLCASSLTSGGYGYTFGSGTRLTVV.

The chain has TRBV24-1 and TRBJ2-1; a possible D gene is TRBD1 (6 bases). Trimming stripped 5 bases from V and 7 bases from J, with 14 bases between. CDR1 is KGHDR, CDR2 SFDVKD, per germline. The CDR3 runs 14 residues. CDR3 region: CATSALTGENEQFF. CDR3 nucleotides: TGTGCCACCAGTGCTCTGACAGGAGAGAATGAGCAGTTCTTC.

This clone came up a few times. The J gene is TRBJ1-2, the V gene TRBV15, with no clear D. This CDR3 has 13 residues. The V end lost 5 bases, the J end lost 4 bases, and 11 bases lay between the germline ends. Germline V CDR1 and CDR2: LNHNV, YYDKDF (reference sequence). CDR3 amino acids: CATSSTGVYGYTF. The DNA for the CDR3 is TGTGCCACCAGCTCGACGGGAGTCTATGGCTACACCTTC.

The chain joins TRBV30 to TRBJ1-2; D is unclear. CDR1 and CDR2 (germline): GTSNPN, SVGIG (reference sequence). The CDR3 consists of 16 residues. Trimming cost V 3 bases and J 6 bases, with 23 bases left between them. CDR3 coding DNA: TGTGCCTGGAGAAAAAACGATCGAAGAGGGCAGGATGGCTACACCTTC. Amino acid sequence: CAWRKNDRRGQDGYTF. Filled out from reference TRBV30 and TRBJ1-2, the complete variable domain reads SQTIHQWPATLVQPVGSPLSLECTVEGTSNPNLYWYRQAAGRGLQLLFYSVGIGQISSEVPQNLSASRPQDRQFILSSKKLLLSDSGFYLCAWRKNDRRGQDGYTFGSGTRLTVV.

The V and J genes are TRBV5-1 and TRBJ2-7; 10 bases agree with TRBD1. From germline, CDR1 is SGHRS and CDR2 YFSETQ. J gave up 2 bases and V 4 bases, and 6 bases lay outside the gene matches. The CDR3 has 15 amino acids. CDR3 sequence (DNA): TGCGCCAGCAGCAAGGGACAGGGGACCACCTACGAGCAGTACTTC. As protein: CASSKGQGTTYEQYF.

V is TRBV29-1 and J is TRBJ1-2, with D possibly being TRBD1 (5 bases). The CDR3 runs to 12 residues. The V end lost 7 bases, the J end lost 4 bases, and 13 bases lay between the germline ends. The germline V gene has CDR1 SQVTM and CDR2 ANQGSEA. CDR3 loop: CSANRQPYGYTF. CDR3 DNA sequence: TGCAGCGCCAATCGACAGCCCTATGGCTACACCTTC.

CDR3 nucleotide sequence: TGTGCCAGCAGCCAAGGGCAAGCGGGCGCATACAATGAGCAGTTCTTC. It specifies CASSQGQAGAYNEQFF. This chain uses TRBV4-2 with TRBJ2-1, with D tentatively TRBD2 (6 bases). This CDR3 contains 16 residues. Germline CDR1 and CDR2: LGHNA and YNFKEQ. V lost 1 base, J lost 4 bases, and 14 bases lay in between.

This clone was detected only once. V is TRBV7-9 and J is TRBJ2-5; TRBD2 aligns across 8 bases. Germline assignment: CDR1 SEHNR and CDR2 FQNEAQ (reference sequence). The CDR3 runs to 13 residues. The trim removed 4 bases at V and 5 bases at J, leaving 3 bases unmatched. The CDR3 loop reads CASSYSGAETQYF. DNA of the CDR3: TGTGCCAGCAGCTATAGCGGGGCCGAGACCCAGTACTTC. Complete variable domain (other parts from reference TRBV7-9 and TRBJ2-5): DTGVSQNPRHKITKRGQNVTFRCDPISEHNRLYWYRQTLGQGPEFLTYFQNEAQLEKSRLLSDRFSAERPKGSFSTLEIQRTEQGDSAMYLCASSYSGAETQYFGPGTRLLVL.

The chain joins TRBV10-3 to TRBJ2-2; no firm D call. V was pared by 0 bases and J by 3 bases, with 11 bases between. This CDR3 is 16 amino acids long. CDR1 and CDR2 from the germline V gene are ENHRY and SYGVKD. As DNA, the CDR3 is TGTGCCATCAGTGAGTCGGTGGGCAGAGACACCGGGGAGCTGTTTTTT. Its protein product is CAISESVGRDTGELFF.

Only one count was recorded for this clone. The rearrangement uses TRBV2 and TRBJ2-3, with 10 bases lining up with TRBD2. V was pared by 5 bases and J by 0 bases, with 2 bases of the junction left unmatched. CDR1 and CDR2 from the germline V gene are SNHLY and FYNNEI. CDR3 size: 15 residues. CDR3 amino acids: CASSLAGVSTDTQYF. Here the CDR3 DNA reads TGTGCCAGCAGTCTAGCGGGGGTGAGCACAGATACGCAGTATTTT.

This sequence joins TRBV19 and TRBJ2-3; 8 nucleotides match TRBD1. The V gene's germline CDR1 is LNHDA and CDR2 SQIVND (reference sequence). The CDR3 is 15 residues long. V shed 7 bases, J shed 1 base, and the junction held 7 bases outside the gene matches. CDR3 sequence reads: CASKTGTGRTDTQYF. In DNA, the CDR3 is TGTGCCAGTAAAACCGGGACAGGTCGCACAGATACGCAGTATTTT.

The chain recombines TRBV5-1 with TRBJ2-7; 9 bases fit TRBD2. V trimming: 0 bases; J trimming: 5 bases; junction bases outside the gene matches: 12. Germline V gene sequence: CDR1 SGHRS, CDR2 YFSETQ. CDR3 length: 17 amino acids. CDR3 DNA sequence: TGCGCCAGCAGCTTGGTGTTTCTGGGCGGGGGGGCCGACGAGCAGTACTTC. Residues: CASSLVFLGGGADEQYF. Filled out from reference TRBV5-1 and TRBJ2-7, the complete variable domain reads KAGVTQTPRYLIKTRGQQVTLSCSPISGHRSVSWYQQTPGQGLQFLFEYFSETQRNKGNFPGRFSGRQFSNSRSEMNVSTLELGDSALYLCASSLVFLGGGADEQYFGPGTRLTVT.

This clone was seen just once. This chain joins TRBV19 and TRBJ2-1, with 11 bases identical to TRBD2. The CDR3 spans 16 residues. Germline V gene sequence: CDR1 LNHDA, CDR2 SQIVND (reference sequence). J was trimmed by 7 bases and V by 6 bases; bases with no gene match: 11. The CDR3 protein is CASRSYSGGAFNEQFF. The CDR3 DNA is TGTGCCAGTAGGTCCTATAGCGGGGGGGCCTTTAATGAGCAGTTCTTC.

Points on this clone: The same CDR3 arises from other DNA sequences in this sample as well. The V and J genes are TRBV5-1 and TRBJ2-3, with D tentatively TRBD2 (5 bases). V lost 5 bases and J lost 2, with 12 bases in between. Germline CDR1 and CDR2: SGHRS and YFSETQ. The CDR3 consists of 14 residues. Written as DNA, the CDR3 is TGCGCCAGCAGTCGAGGGTCTTCCACAGATACGCAGTATTTT. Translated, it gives CASSRGSSTDTQYF. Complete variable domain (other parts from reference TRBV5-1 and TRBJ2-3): KAGVTQTPRYLIKTRGQQVTLSCSPISGHRSVSWYQQTPGQGLQFLFEYFSETQRNKGNFPGRFSGRQFSNSRSEMNVSTLELGDSALYLCASSRGSSTDTQYFGPGTRLTVL.

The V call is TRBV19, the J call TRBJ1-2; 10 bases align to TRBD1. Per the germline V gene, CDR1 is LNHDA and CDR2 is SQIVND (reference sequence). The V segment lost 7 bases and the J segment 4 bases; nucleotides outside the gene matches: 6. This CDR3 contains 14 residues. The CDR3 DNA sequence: TGTGCCAGTACCGTGACAGGGGGCGGCTATGGCTACACCTTC. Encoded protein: CASTVTGGGYGYTF.

This CDR3 reads CASSPRANYGYTF. The CDR3 DNA reads as TGTGCCAGCAGTCCCAGGGCTAACTATGGCTACACCTTC. The chain couples TRBV6-5 to TRBJ1-2, with D tentatively TRBD1 (5 bases). The CDR3 loop spans 13 amino acids. The V gene lost 5 bases and the J gene lost 0 bases, with 7 bases spanning the gap. CDR1 and CDR2 from the germline V gene are MNHEY and SVGAGI.